The present entry profiles one T cell receptor (beta chain) with its context. Antigen specificity is unknown. The sample comes from a study of cytomegalovirus exposure and HLA in healthy donors. The PCR was carried out with 60 Vbeta primers and 13 Jbeta primers. TCRdb's copy holds only in-frame clones and misses some; the assay was immunoSEQ multiplex PCR. The table lists some 200,000 clones, almost 70% of them singletons. Findings of the study overall: Rare TCR sequences dominated, though some public TCRs recurred in many donors. An analysis that was carried out later associated 15,000 to 20,000 TCR beta sequences with HLA alleles at 0.05 false discovery rate.

The clonotype originates from a man aged 40-50 years in good health and CMV-seropositive. Sequenced material: PBMCs.

This chain's CDR3 is CASSDRGGRGTDTQYF. In DNA form, the CDR3 reads TGTGCCAGCAGTGATCGGGGGGGCCGCGGCACAGATACGCAGTATTTT. The chain couples TRBV6-1 to TRBJ2-3; 8 bases agree with TRBD2. V lost 3 bases and J lost 1; bases outside the gene matches: 6. CDR1 and CDR2 (germline): MNHNS, SASEGT. This CDR3 is built from 16 residues.